One sample yielded the 28 T cell receptor beta chains listed below, sequenced in a study of patients and donors after allogeneic stem cell transplantation. TCRdb processed the RT-PCR reads anew with MiXCR; each CDR3 protein has one entry. This table holds 150,000 to 200,000 distinct CDR3 sequences, less than 45% found once. The specimen was blood, either unsorted or a sorted T cell fraction (not recorded which). The receptors were sampled from a human donor who was either an allogeneic HSCT recipient or a stem cell or donor lymphocyte infusion donor (not recorded which). It is not recorded whose cells these are; they may come from a transplant donor.

The J gene is TRBJ2-7, the V gene TRBV30; unclear D gene. CDR1 is GTSNPN, CDR2 SVGIG, per germline (reference sequence). CDR3 length equals 14 residues. The V and J ends lost 0 bases and 0 bases respectively, with 9 bases between them. The CDR3 DNA sequence: TGTGCCTGGAGTGTTAGACAAAGCTCCTACGAGCAGTACTTC. It translates to CAWSVRQSSYEQYF.

There are a few counts of this clonotype. This chain links TRBV12-3 or TRBV12-4 with TRBJ1-6, with D maybe TRBD1 (5 bases). CDR3 length: 15 residues. The V end was cut by 6 bases, the J end by 9 bases, with 18 bases between. The chain's CDR3 is CASSPTGSPGSPLHF. The CDR3 coding sequence is TGTGCCAGCAGCCCAACAGGCTCCCCAGGTTCACCCCTCCACTTT.

The V and J genes are TRBV30 and TRBJ1-5; D not resolved. V was shortened by 0 bases and J by 1 base, with 10 bases between the two germline ends. Germline CDR1 reads GTSNPN; CDR2 reads SVGIG (reference sequence). This CDR3 contains 15 residues. The CDR3 is CAWSVQGGSNQPQHF. CDR3 nucleotide sequence: TGTGCCTGGAGTGTACAAGGAGGAAGCAATCAGCCCCAGCATTTT.

The chain employs TRBV9 and TRBJ2-3, with D uncertain. The CDR3 has 12 amino acids. The germline V and J ends were trimmed by 3 bases and 6 bases, with 8 bases remaining between them. Germline lookup yields CDR1 SGDLS and CDR2 YYNGEE. Here the CDR3 DNA reads TGTGCCAGCAGCGGCCCTACGGATACGCAGTATTTT. Protein sequence: CASSGPTDTQYF.

V is TRBV20-1 and J is TRBJ1-2; D not resolved. The CDR3 contains 15 residues. Germline V gives CDR1 DFQATT, CDR2 SNEGSKA (reference sequence). Trimming took 0 bases from V and 4 from J, leaving 15 bases between them. The CDR3 bases are TGCAGTGCTAGAGATTTCCCCGGGATCATCTATGGCTACACCTTC. This translates into CSARDFPGIIYGYTF.

This clonotype occurred a few times. V is TRBV10-3 and J is TRBJ1-1; D remains unclear. V was shortened by 11 bases and J by 7 bases, with 20 bases between the two germline ends. CDR3 size: 13 residues. Germline-derived CDR1 and CDR2 are ENHRY and SYGVKD. The CDR3: CAVKAPGQREAFF. In DNA form, the CDR3 reads TGTGCCGTCAAAGCGCCCGGGCAGCGTGAAGCTTTCTTT.

The rearrangement joins TRBV12-3 or TRBV12-4 to TRBJ2-1, with 9 bases fitting TRBD2. V trimming: 4 bases; J trimming: 0 bases; junction bases outside the gene matches: 13. This CDR3 contains 19 residues. CDR3 in DNA: TGTGCCAGCAGTTCCATCCGGCTAGCGGGACCCGACTCCTACAATGAGCAGTTCTTC. Residues: CASSSIRLAGPDSYNEQFF.

The chain combines TRBV4-2 with TRBJ1-2; tentatively, D is TRBD1 (5 bases). V lost 0 bases and J 3 bases, leaving 17 bases between the germline ends. Germline CDR1 reads LGHNA; CDR2 reads YNFKEQ. The CDR3 extends over 17 amino acids. The CDR3 region is CASSQDVWQGGDYGYTF. CDR3 bases: TGTGCCAGCAGCCAAGATGTATGGCAGGGCGGGGACTATGGCTACACCTTC.

This chain connects TRBV4-2 to TRBJ1-3, with D uncertain. Trimming took off 0 bases at V and 11 bases at J, with 11 bases between the two ends. The CDR3 sequence is 13 residues long. Germline lookup yields CDR1 LGHNA and CDR2 YNFKEQ. This chain's CDR3 is CASSQDPEGSIYF. As DNA, the CDR3 is TGTGCCAGCAGCCAAGATCCAGAAGGGTCCATATATTTT.

This clonotype turned up a few times. V and J are TRBV28 and TRBJ2-7, with D possibly called TRBD1 or TRBD2 (6 bases each). The CDR3 has 15 amino acids. Trimming pared 2 bases from V and 0 bases from J, leaving 11 bases between. Germline assignment: CDR1 MDHEN and CDR2 SYDVKM. The DNA of the CDR3 is TGTGCCAGCAGTTTACCGGGGGCCTCCTCCTACGAGCAGTACTTC. Its protein is CASSLPGASSYEQYF.

This clonotype has only a few counts. The gene calls are TRBV7-2 and TRBJ1-4; 9 positions match TRBD1. The germline CDR1 and CDR2 sequences are SGHTA and FQGNSA. V lost 5 bases, J lost 4 bases, and 5 bases stayed unmatched. This CDR3 comprises 15 residues. CDR3 sequence reads: CASSPGQGLNEKLFF. CDR3 in DNA: TGTGCCAGCAGCCCCGGACAGGGGCTTAATGAAAAACTGTTTTTT.

This chain links TRBV12-3 or TRBV12-4 with TRBJ1-3; D is uncertain. The germline V and J ends were trimmed by 2 bases and 0 bases, with 11 bases remaining between them. The CDR3 extends over 16 amino acids. CDR3 residues: CASSLWAASSGNTIYF. In DNA form, the CDR3 reads TGTGCCAGCAGTTTATGGGCAGCGAGCTCTGGAAACACCATATATTTT.

This chain links TRBV4-2 with TRBJ2-7; D may be TRBD2 (6 bases). This CDR3 is 15 amino acids long. Germline CDR1 reads LGHNA; CDR2 reads YNFKEQ. The V end was cut by 0 bases, the J end by 2 bases, with 11 bases between. CDR3 in amino acids: CASSQEGTEAYEQYF. The CDR3 DNA follows: TGTGCCAGCAGCCAAGAGGGGACTGAAGCCTACGAGCAGTACTTC.

This chain joins TRBV4-3 and TRBJ2-2; possibly TRBD2 for D (6 bases). The CDR3 runs to 16 residues. V was trimmed by 0 bases and J by 9 bases, leaving 17 bases between them. Germline loops: CDR1 LGHNA, CDR2 YSLEER. CDR3 region: CASSQDPTRGSRELFF. For the CDR3, the DNA is TGCGCCAGCAGCCAAGATCCGACTAGGGGCAGCCGGGAGCTGTTTTTT.

This rearrangement joins TRBV27 to TRBJ2-7, with TRBD2 matching over 10 bases. Germline CDR1 and CDR2: MNHEY and SMNVEV (reference sequence). CDR3 length: 14 residues. The V gene end was trimmed by 6 bases and the J gene end by 2 bases; junction bases not matched to a gene: 4. The CDR3 sequence is CASRSGRAPYEQYF. CDR3 DNA: TGTGCCAGCAGAAGCGGGAGGGCCCCCTACGAGCAGTACTTC.

The chain recombines TRBV5-1 with TRBJ1-3, with D unresolved. The CDR3 covers 14 residues. Germline loops: CDR1 SGHRS, CDR2 YFSETQ. The V end was cut by 0 bases, the J end by 2 bases, with 6 bases between. The CDR3 spells CASSLEDPGNTIYF. The DNA of the CDR3 is TGCGCCAGCAGCTTGGAAGACCCTGGAAACACCATATATTTT.

This chain links TRBV4-3 with TRBJ2-1; D gene unclear. Germline loops: CDR1 LGHNA, CDR2 YSLEER. The CDR3 is 13 amino acids. Trimming left V 1 base short and J 6 bases short, with 7 bases between. Here the CDR3 reads CASSQGRSNEQFF. Here the CDR3 DNA reads TGCGCCAGCAGCCAAGGACGCTCCAATGAGCAGTTCTTC.

This chain links TRBV7-9 with TRBJ1-1; 8 bases line up with TRBD1. V lost 7 bases to trimming and J lost 1 base; unmatched junction nucleotides: 11. This CDR3 has 16 amino acids. Germline values: CDR1 SEHNR, CDR2 FQNEAQ (reference sequence). In DNA, the CDR3 is TGTGCCAGCACCCCCGAGAGCACAGGGGGGAACACTGAAGCTTTCTTT. It codes for CASTPESTGGNTEAFF.

This clonotype was detected a few times. The V gene is TRBV6-5, the J gene TRBJ1-1, with TRBD1 as a possible D gene (5 bases). CDR3 length: 12 residues. The V end lost 6 bases, the J end lost 10 bases, and 15 bases lay between the germline ends. Germline V lookup: CDR1 MNHEY, CDR2 SVGAGI. The CDR3 bases are TGTGCCAGCAGCCCCTGGCAGGGAACAGCTTTCTTT. Amino acid sequence: CASSPWQGTAFF.

The gene calls are TRBV29-1 and TRBJ2-5; perhaps D is TRBD1 or TRBD2 (5 bases each). This CDR3 is 13 amino acids long. Trimming removed 5 bases from V and 5 bases from J, with 15 bases in between. Germline V gene data show CDR1 as SQVTM and CDR2 as ANQGSEA. CDR3 loop: CSVRPGRLETQYF. The CDR3 DNA sequence: TGCAGCGTTCGTCCGGGACGCCTGGAGACCCAGTACTTC. The whole variable domain, filled in from reference TRBV29-1 and TRBJ2-5, reads SAVISQKPSRDICQRGTSLTIQCQVDSQVTMMFWYRQQPGQSLTLIATANQGSEATYESGFVIDKFPISRPNLTFSTLTVSNMSPEDSSIYLCSVRPGRLETQYFGPGTRLLVL.

The rearrangement links TRBV5-5 to TRBJ1-1; 8 nucleotides match TRBD1. The CDR3 covers 15 residues. CDR1 is SGHKS and CDR2 is YYEKEE in the germline V gene (reference sequence). The V gene end was trimmed by 2 bases and the J gene end by 8 bases; junction bases not matched to a gene: 11. As DNA, the CDR3 is TGTGCCAGCAGCTTTAGACAGGGGAGGTCCGTAGAAGCTTTCTTT. Protein: CASSFRQGRSVEAFF.

This rearrangement joins TRBV18 to TRBJ1-4; D might be TRBD1 (5 bases). V dropped 3 bases and J dropped 8 bases, with 13 bases sitting between them. Germline V gene lookup returns CDR1 KGHSH and CDR2 LQKENI. The CDR3 is made up of 14 amino acids. The CDR3 sequence is CASSPGTEGEKLFF. CDR3 bases: TGTGCCAGCTCACCCGGGACGGAGGGCGAAAAACTGTTTTTT. Full variable domain (outside the CDR3, taken from reference TRBV18 and TRBJ1-4): NAGVMQNPRHLVRRRGQEARLRCSPMKGHSHVYWYRQLPEEGLKFMVYLQKENIIDESGMPKERFSAEFPKEGPSILRIQQVVRGDSAAYFCASSPGTEGEKLFFGSGTQLSVL.

The rearrangement joins TRBV6-1 to TRBJ2-1, with 8 bases that match TRBD2. Germline V gene data show CDR1 as MNHNS and CDR2 as SASEGT. CDR3 length: 14 residues. Unmatched junction bases numbered 10, after V lost 7 bases and J lost 8 bases. The CDR3 region has the DNA TGTGCCAGCATCCATAGCGGGAAGGTAGATGAGCAGTTCTTC. Translated: CASIHSGKVDEQFF.

The chain carries TRBV20-1 and TRBJ2-1; the D is unclear. CDR1 DFQATT and CDR2 SNEGSKA come from the germline V gene (reference sequence). The CDR3 is 14 amino acids. Between the trimmed V and J ends, which lost 1 base and 7 bases, there was a span of 14 bases. As DNA, the CDR3 is TGCAGTGCTAGAGTCCCTCAGCTCGGGAATGAGCAGTTCTTC. Its protein product is CSARVPQLGNEQFF.

The V gene is TRBV6-6, the J gene TRBJ2-1; the D gene is possibly TRBD2 (5 bases). V lost 4 bases to trimming and J lost 8 bases, with 6 bases between them. This CDR3 spans 11 amino acids. Per the germline V gene, CDR1 is MNHNY and CDR2 is SVGAGI (reference sequence). The CDR3 sequence is CASSWEYEQFF. The DNA of the CDR3 is TGTGCCAGCAGTTGGGAGTATGAGCAGTTCTTC.

This clonotype has only a few counts. V and J are TRBV12-3 or TRBV12-4 and TRBJ1-2, with 8 bases aligning to TRBD1. V lost 7 bases to trimming and J lost 7 bases; unmatched junction nucleotides: 5. The CDR3 is 12 amino acids. The CDR3: CASTEDRGGYTF. The CDR3, as DNA: TGTGCCAGCACCGAAGACAGGGGTGGCTACACCTTC.

This clonotype was detected ten times or more. The V gene is TRBV3-1, the J gene TRBJ1-1; D call uncertain. Germline V gene sequence: CDR1 LGHDT, CDR2 YNNKEL (reference sequence). Trimming removed 1 base from V and 2 bases from J, with 2 bases in between. This CDR3 spans 12 amino acids. This chain's CDR3 is CASSQGNTEAFF. The CDR3 bases are TGTGCCAGCAGCCAAGGAAACACTGAAGCTTTCTTT.

In its sample, this clonotype was seen a few times. This chain joins TRBV24-1 and TRBJ1-1; TRBD1 is a possible D gene (6 bases). There are 13 residues in the CDR3. V was shortened by 7 bases and J by 5 bases, with 13 bases between the two germline ends. Germline V gives CDR1 KGHDR, CDR2 SFDVKD. In nucleotides, the CDR3 is TGTGCCACCAGGGACAGTAAATTAACTGAAGCTTTCTTT. This translates into CATRDSKLTEAFF.